These T cell receptor beta chains were read from a single sample in a study of blood T cell repertoires in COVID-19. Sequenced by immunoSEQ multiplex PCR; TCRdb stores in-frame clones only, minus some. The sample includes 120,000 to 150,000 clones, about four fifths of them seen just once. Material for sequencing was peripheral blood. These receptors were taken from a human donor in a cohort sampled during active COVID-19. Each CDR3 is given with its conserved first and last residue. Size is stated for part of the rows, as once, few or many counts, or as a class when the clone is expanded.

CDR3 protein,V gene,CDR3 length,clone size,J gene
CASSQSGALSGEQFF,TRBV4-3,15,-,TRBJ2-1
CASSSGLAGALQETQYF,TRBV5-1,17,-,TRBJ2-5
CASTERLAHEQYF,TRBV2,13,-,TRBJ2-7
CASSFRDNVRAQHF,TRBV5-8,14,-,TRBJ1-5
CASSPLAGQVPGEQYF,TRBV3-1/TRBV3-2,16,-,TRBJ2-7
CASGGTGISGNTIYF,TRBV6-5,15,-,TRBJ1-3
CASSPSGTGDFGELFF,TRBV28,16,-,TRBJ2-2
CSVDAGQGGYEQYF,TRBV29-1,14,-,TRBJ2-7
CASSESVSYEQYF,TRBV6-1,13,-,TRBJ2-7
CATSRDRTGLRETQYF,TRBV15,16,-,TRBJ2-5
CASRDRAGELFF,TRBV6-5,12,-,TRBJ2-2
CASTPGQSGANVLTF,TRBV2,15,few,TRBJ2-6
CASSSNGGGAGETQYF,TRBV7-2,16,-,TRBJ2-5
CASRTPGSEQYF,TRBV10-2,12,-,TRBJ2-7
CASSEGGGMGETQYF,TRBV3-1/TRBV3-2,15,-,TRBJ2-5
CASSDEGASTNTQYF,TRBV6-1,15,-,TRBJ2-3
CAWSVSSYNSPLHF,TRBV30,14,-,TRBJ1-6
CASRETGENQPQHF,TRBV19,14,-,TRBJ1-5
CAISGGGEQYF,TRBV10-3,11,-,TRBJ2-7
CASSELRGGTQYF,TRBV6-1,13,-,TRBJ2-3
CASSPDRGGNQPQHF,TRBV7-2,15,-,TRBJ1-5
CASSLEGGAGELFF,TRBV5-1,14,-,TRBJ2-2
CASSGGTAGRGYTF,TRBV2,14,-,TRBJ1-2
CASSLRDRATEAFF,TRBV5-8,14,once,TRBJ1-1
CASRSGQGFAKLFF,TRBV6-5,14,-,TRBJ1-4
CASSLRSPDTEAFF,TRBV28,14,once,TRBJ1-1
CASSPRAETGGDQPQHF,TRBV18,17,-,TRBJ1-5
CASSIGDRGTEAFF,TRBV19,14,-,TRBJ1-1
CASSLGGGTGNTIYF,TRBV13,15,-,TRBJ1-3
CASSKDRVNEKLFF,TRBV7-2,14,-,TRBJ1-4
CATLLGQSYEQYF,TRBV19,13,-,TRBJ2-7
CASSSREGGEAFF,TRBV12-3/TRBV12-4,13,-,TRBJ1-1
CASSLGLNTGELFF,TRBV5-1,14,once,TRBJ2-2
CASSTPGGQPQHF,TRBV7-9,13,-,TRBJ1-5
CASSGEVNEKLFF,TRBV5-5,13,-,TRBJ1-4
CASSLDSRNEKLFF,TRBV5-6,14,-,TRBJ1-4
CASSSSPPLGRAYGYTF,TRBV27,17,-,TRBJ1-2
CASSLQDRGGQPQHF,TRBV7-2,15,-,TRBJ1-5
CASSLASGGARPDTQYF,TRBV7-2,17,-,TRBJ2-3
CASSEVAGGDTQYF,TRBV5-4,14,-,TRBJ2-3
CASSSGSRGRAFF,TRBV27,13,once,TRBJ1-1
CASDRGRNSPLHF,TRBV28,13,-,TRBJ1-6
CASTGGGRFYF,TRBV6-5,11,-,TRBJ2-3
CASSFQTVGWSGANVLTF,TRBV7-8,18,-,TRBJ2-6
CASSLALRQGPDTQYF,TRBV5-1,16,few,TRBJ2-3
CASSKSGVGNEQFF,TRBV11-3,14,-,TRBJ2-1
CASALSLGVNTEAFF,TRBV7-9,15,-,TRBJ1-1
CASSVQGRGANVLTF,TRBV9,15,once,TRBJ2-6
CASSPDRLPNEKLFF,TRBV18,15,-,TRBJ1-4
CASSGSLAQGELFF,TRBV25-1,14,-,TRBJ2-2
CASSPRTGGAQPQHF,TRBV28,15,-,TRBJ1-5
CASSLTGAEAFF,TRBV7-2,12,once,TRBJ1-1
CASMGTAYTDTQYF,TRBV19,14,-,TRBJ2-3
CASSLSGGRSYNEQFF,TRBV5-1,16,-,TRBJ2-1
CASSLQARGLNYGYTF,TRBV18,16,-,TRBJ1-2
CASSEMVNTEAFF,TRBV19,13,-,TRBJ1-1
CASSFPGLWYEQYF,TRBV7-3,14,-,TRBJ2-7
CASSWDREYEQYF,TRBV5-1,13,-,TRBJ2-7
CASSLLRVDYGYTF,TRBV28,14,-,TRBJ1-2